Below, 31 T cell receptor beta chains from the same sample are listed, as sequenced in a study of cytomegalovirus exposure and HLA in healthy donors. Measured with immunoSEQ multiplex PCR; TCRdb has only the in-frame clones, and not every one. The sample consists of over 100,000 clones, around 96% of them appearing once. The sample comprised PBMCs. All receptors come from a woman aged 18 to 35 in good health and CMV-seronegative.

This chain links TRBV6-6 with TRBJ2-7; D might be TRBD2 (5 bases). The CDR3 contains 14 residues. CDR1 is MNHNY and CDR2 is SVGAGI in the germline V gene (reference sequence). Trimming cost V 2 bases and J 5 bases, with 13 bases left between them. The CDR3 DNA follows: TGTGCCAGCAGTTACACCAGCCCGAGGGACGAGCAGTACTTC. This codes for CASSYTSPRDEQYF.

The chain has TRBV18 and TRBJ1-3; TRBD1 aligns across 7 bases. Germline CDR1 and CDR2: KGHSH and LQKENI. With 6 bases clipped from V and 0 bases from J, the junction kept 5 bases outside the gene matches. The CDR3 extends over 15 amino acids. The CDR3 coding sequence is TGTGCCAGCTCGCGACAGGGCGTCTCTGGAAACACCATATATTTT. Protein sequence: CASSRQGVSGNTIYF.

This chain uses TRBV6-1 with TRBJ2-7, with 7 bases fitting TRBD1. This CDR3 has 14 residues. V was pared by 6 bases and J by 3 bases, with 8 bases of the junction left unmatched. Germline CDR1 is MNHNS and CDR2 is SASEGT. This chain's CDR3 is CASRDDRVVYEQYF. CDR3 in DNA: TGTGCCAGCAGGGACGACAGGGTGGTCTACGAGCAGTACTTC.

The rearrangement joins TRBV18 to TRBJ1-5; perhaps TRBD1 as D (5 bases). Germline CDR1 is KGHSH and CDR2 is LQKENI. CDR3 size: 15 residues. Trimming cost V 2 bases and J 7 bases, with 15 bases left between them. CDR3 sequence (DNA): TGTGCCAGCTCACCATCGCGGCAGGGTGAACAGCCCCAGCATTTT. Encoded protein: CASSPSRQGEQPQHF.

The rearrangement joins TRBV4-1 to TRBJ1-5; possibly TRBD1 for D (6 bases). Trimming took off 3 bases at V and 6 bases at J, with 15 bases between the two ends. The germline gives CDR1 MGHRA, CDR2 YSYEKL. This CDR3 has 15 amino acids. This chain's CDR3 is CASSQDTGTIQPQHF. The CDR3 nucleotides are TGCGCCAGCAGCCAGGATACAGGGACTATTCAGCCCCAGCATTTT.

This chain joins TRBV7-8 and TRBJ2-1; maybe TRBD2 (5 bases). Germline-derived CDR1 and CDR2 are SGHVS and FQNEAQ. The CDR3 has 17 residues. V lost 6 bases to trimming and J lost 8 bases, with 26 bases between them. The DNA of the CDR3 is TGTGCCAGCAGTTTCGCCCTTGGGTGGCAGACGAGGGATGAGCAGTTCTTC. The encoded protein is CASSFALGWQTRDEQFF. Variable domain in full (rest from reference TRBV7-8 and TRBJ2-1): GAGVSQSPRYKVAKRGQDVALRCDPISGHVSLFWYQQALGQGPEFLTYFQNEAQLDKSGLPSDRFFAERPEGSVSTLKIQRTQQEDSAVYLCASSFALGWQTRDEQFFGPGTRLTVL.

As for this clone: The same CDR3 is also encoded by other DNA sequences in this sample. This chain joins TRBV2 and TRBJ2-4, with D perhaps TRBD1 (6 bases). The CDR3 is 14 residues long. Germline CDR1 reads SNHLY; CDR2 reads FYNNEI. Trimming removed 4 bases at V and 1 base at J, with 8 bases between. CDR3 DNA: TGTGCCAGCAGTGGAACAGGGGCCAAAAACATTCAGTACTTC. It specifies CASSGTGAKNIQYF. Combining the CDR3 with reference TRBV2 and TRBJ2-4 gives the whole variable domain EPEVTQTPSHQVTQMGQEVILRCVPISNHLYFYWYRQILGQKVEFLVSFYNNEISEKSEIFDDQFSVERPDGSNFTLKIRSTKLEDSAMYFCASSGTGAKNIQYFGAGTRLSVL.

The V gene is TRBV11-2, the J gene TRBJ2-3; D is undetermined. CDR3 length: 13 amino acids. CDR1 is SGHAT and CDR2 is FQNNGV in the germline V gene. The V and J ends lost 0 bases and 11 bases respectively, with 12 bases between them. CDR3 bases: TGTGCCAGCAGCTTAGACGGGTCTAGATGGCAGTATTTT. Its translation: CASSLDGSRWQYF.

V usage is TRBV25-1 and J usage is TRBJ2-3; no clear D. The V and J ends lost 3 bases and 0 bases respectively, with 10 bases between them. The germline gives CDR1 MGHDK, CDR2 SYGVNS. The CDR3 runs to 15 residues. This CDR3 reads CASSDSPFSTDTQYF. The CDR3 DNA is TGTGCCAGCAGTGATAGCCCTTTTAGCACAGATACGCAGTATTTT.

This clone was seen only a few times. This chain links TRBV10-1 with TRBJ1-2; TRBD1 agrees at 7 bases. Losses at the gene ends were 8 bases for V and 13 bases for J; bases not matched to a gene: 10. CDR1 is WNHNN and CDR2 is SYGVQD in the germline V gene (reference sequence). CDR3 length: 11 residues. The CDR3 loop is CASQGQQLGTF. CDR3 DNA: TGCGCCAGCCAGGGACAGCAGCTAGGCACCTTC.

The chain links TRBV7-6 to TRBJ2-7; 12 bases agree with TRBD2. V lost 2 bases, J lost 11 bases, and 7 bases stayed unmatched. This CDR3 is built from 14 residues. Germline V lookup: CDR1 SGHVS, CDR2 FNYEAQ. CDR3 amino acids: CASSLLSSGGAEYF. CDR3 sequence (DNA): TGTGCCAGCAGCTTATTGTCTAGCGGGGGGGCGGAGTACTTC.

This chain links TRBV6-5 with TRBJ2-3, with D hard to call. The CDR3 consists of 16 residues. CDR1 is MNHEY, CDR2 SVGAGI, per germline. V lost 2 bases and J lost 1, with 13 bases in between. CDR3 DNA sequence: TGTGCCAGCAGTTACGCGCTCACTCCTCGCACAGATACGCAGTATTTT. It encodes CASSYALTPRTDTQYF.

This clone occurred many times. The gene calls are TRBV11-2 and TRBJ1-2; 10 positions agree with TRBD1. This CDR3 contains 13 residues. Trimming removed 3 bases from V and 7 bases from J; junction bases left unmatched: 2. The germline V gene encodes CDR1 SGHAT and CDR2 FQNNGV. CDR3 DNA sequence: TGTGCCAGCAGCTTGGGACAGGGGTCTGGCTACACCTTC. Translating it yields CASSLGQGSGYTF.

About this clone: Its ends do not fully match the called genes, so a read error is possible. This chain joins TRBV2 and TRBJ2-7; TRBD2 matches 15 bases. CDR3 length: 14 residues. Per germline, CDR1 SNHLY and CDR2 FYNNEI. The DNA for the CDR3 is TGTGCCAGCAGCGAAGGACTAGCGGGGGGGGTGCAGTACTTC. Translating it yields CASSEGLAGGVQYF.

This chain joins TRBV11-2 and TRBJ2-7, with 7 bases matching TRBD1. Germline V gives CDR1 SGHAT, CDR2 FQNNGV. The CDR3 spans 16 residues. J lost 0 bases, V lost 0 bases, and 5 bases had no gene match. CDR3 protein: CASSLEGQIYSYEQYF. The CDR3 nucleotides are TGTGCCAGCAGCTTAGAGGGACAGATTTACTCCTACGAGCAGTACTTC.

The rearrangement uses TRBV21-1 and TRBJ1-2; the listed D gene, TRBD1, was not tested against the DNA. TRBV21-1 is flagged as a pseudogene. This CDR3 has 16 amino acids. The chain's CDR3 is CASSKVTVTANYGYTF. The CDR3 DNA sequence: TGTGCCAGCAGCAAAGTGACAGTGACAGCTAACTATGGCTACACCTTC.

The J gene is TRBJ2-5, the V gene TRBV30; 12 bases are shared with TRBD2. The CDR3 is made up of 17 amino acids. Germline V CDR1 and CDR2: GTSNPN, SVGIG (reference sequence). Losses at the gene ends were 0 bases for V and 5 bases for J; bases not matched to a gene: 10. DNA of the CDR3: TGTGCCTGGAGTGTAGCCCGGACTAGCGGGATCTGGGAGACCCAGTACTTC. Amino acids: CAWSVARTSGIWETQYF.

This sequence joins TRBV7-9 and TRBJ2-4; D gene unclear. Germline loops: CDR1 SEHNR, CDR2 FQNEAQ (reference sequence). V was trimmed by 8 bases and J by 7 bases, leaving 21 bases between them. CDR3 length: 15 amino acids. DNA for the CDR3: TGTGCCAGCTCGCCATTGGAAGCGATAAGGAACATTCAGTACTTC. As protein: CASSPLEAIRNIQYF.

The chain has TRBV20-1 and TRBJ2-7; D call uncertain. V was shortened by 8 bases and J by 4 bases, with 12 bases between the two germline ends. This CDR3 spans 11 amino acids. The germline V gene has CDR1 DFQATT and CDR2 SNEGSKA (reference sequence). In nucleotides, the CDR3 is TGCAGTCCCCAAAACGGGTACGAGCAGTACTTC. Amino acid sequence: CSPQNGYEQYF.

The chain joins TRBV27 to TRBJ1-2; TRBD1 might be the D (6 bases). The CDR3 is 14 amino acids. Germline V gives CDR1 MNHEY, CDR2 SMNVEV (reference sequence). Trimming shortened V by 3 bases and J by 3 bases, and 11 bases separated the two germline ends. CDR3: CASSLGALDYGYTF. In DNA form, the CDR3 reads TGTGCCAGCAGTTTGGGGGCATTGGACTATGGCTACACCTTC.

This clone has only one observation. The gene calls are TRBV5-1 and TRBJ2-7; 8 bases agree with TRBD1. The ends lost 5 bases at V and 11 bases at J; junction bases unmatched: 9. The CDR3 totals 12 residues. Germline-derived CDR1 and CDR2 are SGHRS and YFSETQ. The CDR3 protein is CASSQGAGTKYF. In DNA, the CDR3 is TGCGCCAGCAGTCAGGGGGCCGGGACAAAGTACTTC.

The chain joins TRBV27 to TRBJ1-2; D might be TRBD1 (6 bases). CDR3 length equals 13 residues. Germline V lookup: CDR1 MNHEY, CDR2 SMNVEV (reference sequence). V was trimmed by 6 bases and J by 6 bases, leaving 14 bases between them. CDR3 bases: TGTGCCAGCAGCCCCGGGACACTCCATGGCTACACCTTC. Translated, it gives CASSPGTLHGYTF.

This chain joins TRBV6-5 and TRBJ2-7; the match to TRBD1 covers 8 bases. Per the germline V gene, CDR1 is MNHEY and CDR2 is SVGAGI. J gave up 1 base and V 4 bases, and 6 bases lay outside the gene matches. The CDR3 length is 15 residues. This CDR3 is CASSLSGTGSYEQYF. In DNA, the CDR3 is TGTGCCAGCAGTTTGTCCGGGACAGGTTCCTACGAGCAGTACTTC.

The V gene is TRBV6-5, the J gene TRBJ1-5, with TRBD1 matching 7 bases. This CDR3 contains 15 residues. CDR1 and CDR2 from the germline V gene are MNHEY and SVGAGI. V lost 0 bases, J lost 5 bases, and 4 bases stayed unmatched. In DNA form, the CDR3 reads TGTGCCAGCAGTTACTCGAAGGGGGCGTATCAGCCCCAGCATTTT. It translates to CASSYSKGAYQPQHF.

The rearrangement joins TRBV6-1 to TRBJ2-5; TRBD1 is a possible D gene (6 bases). The CDR3 sequence is 16 residues long. Trimming took off 3 bases at V and 5 bases at J, with 19 bases between the two ends. Germline lookup yields CDR1 MNHNS and CDR2 SASEGT. As DNA, the CDR3 is TGTGCCAGCAGTGATTGGGACACGTCCGTCGTGGAGACCCAGTACTTC. This encodes CASSDWDTSVVETQYF.

V gene TRBV5-8 combines with J gene TRBJ1-5, with unresolved D. V lost 0 bases and J lost 6, with 4 bases in between. The CDR3 consists of 12 residues. The V gene's germline CDR1 is SGHTS and CDR2 YDEGEE. CDR3 DNA: TGTGCCAGCAGCTTGGTCGGTCAGCCCCAGCATTTT. It translates to CASSLVGQPQHF.

This chain uses TRBV9 with TRBJ2-5; 7 positions agree with TRBD1. The CDR3 is 13 amino acids. With 3 bases clipped from V and 5 bases from J, the junction kept 4 bases outside the gene matches. Germline V gene sequence: CDR1 SGDLS, CDR2 YYNGEE. As DNA, the CDR3 is TGTGCCAGCAGCGGACAGGGCGGGGAGACCCAGTACTTC. It translates to CASSGQGGETQYF.

This chain uses TRBV5-4 with TRBJ1-1, with a weak D call TRBD1 (6 bases). The CDR3 runs 14 residues. Between the trimmed V and J ends, which lost 0 bases and 6 bases, there was a span of 12 bases. Germline V lookup: CDR1 SGHNT, CDR2 YYREEE (reference sequence). CDR3 protein: CASSLVSGGPEAFF. Written as DNA, the CDR3 is TGTGCCAGCAGCTTGGTTTCCGGGGGGCCTGAAGCTTTCTTT.

The chain couples TRBV7-8 to TRBJ2-5; 8 positions match TRBD1. This CDR3 is 14 amino acids long. CDR1 SGHVS and CDR2 FQNEAQ come from the germline V gene. J lost 5 bases, V lost 4 bases, and 6 bases had no gene match. CDR3 in amino acids: CASSSTTGVETQYF. DNA for the CDR3: TGTGCCAGCAGCTCGACGACAGGGGTTGAGACCCAGTACTTC.

The chain combines TRBV5-4 with TRBJ2-5, with D unclear. Trimming shortened V by 0 bases and J by 7 bases, and 4 bases separated the two germline ends. CDR3 length: 11 amino acids. Germline V gene lookup returns CDR1 SGHNT and CDR2 YYREEE (reference sequence). CDR3 residues: CASSLGATQYF. The CDR3 coding sequence is TGTGCCAGCAGCTTGGGGGCGACCCAGTACTTC.

The rearrangement joins TRBV9 to TRBJ1-1, with D perhaps TRBD1 (5 bases). This CDR3 has 15 residues. V was cut by 4 bases and J by 5 bases, with 18 bases left in between. Per germline, CDR1 SGDLS and CDR2 YYNGEE. The CDR3 sequence: CASSPHLNGGTEAFF. The CDR3 nucleotides read TGTGCCAGCAGCCCACACTTGAATGGGGGGACTGAAGCTTTCTTT. Complete variable domain (other parts from reference TRBV9 and TRBJ1-1): DSGVTQTPKHLITATGQRVTLRCSPRSGDLSVYWYQQSLDQGLQFLIQYYNGEERAKGNILERFSAQQFPDLHSELNLSSLELGDSALYFCASSPHLNGGTEAFFGQGTRLTVV.